This TCR beta chain was recovered during a study of T cell responses to AZD1222 COVID-19 vaccine. Study observations and caveats: Baseline testing showed seropositivity in only 5 or 6 AZD1222 recipients. Increases in Spike-specific TCR breadth and depth were seen after two AZD1222 doses. In all cases, repertoires were sampled only after the peak T cell response.

The germline V gene has CDR1 SGHRS and CDR2 YFSETQ. The CDR3 runs 14 residues. The trim removed 4 bases at V and 8 bases at J, leaving 7 bases unmatched. Repertoires were generated with immunoSEQ multiplex PCR, while TCRdb's copy carries only in-frame clones and drops some. The repertoire includes fewer than 150,000 clones, 84% of them detected once, and 4.1% sits in the top ten. Concerning this clone: Antigen specificity is unknown.

This sample comprised peripheral blood, obtained on day 0 of AZD1222 vaccination. The sequence was collected from an adult in good health. The chain joins TRBV5-1 to TRBJ1-4; 8 bases map to TRBD1. CDR3 nucleotides: TGCGCCAGCAGCCCCGGACAGGGAAGGGAAAAACTGTTTTTT. This translates into CASSPGQGREKLFF.